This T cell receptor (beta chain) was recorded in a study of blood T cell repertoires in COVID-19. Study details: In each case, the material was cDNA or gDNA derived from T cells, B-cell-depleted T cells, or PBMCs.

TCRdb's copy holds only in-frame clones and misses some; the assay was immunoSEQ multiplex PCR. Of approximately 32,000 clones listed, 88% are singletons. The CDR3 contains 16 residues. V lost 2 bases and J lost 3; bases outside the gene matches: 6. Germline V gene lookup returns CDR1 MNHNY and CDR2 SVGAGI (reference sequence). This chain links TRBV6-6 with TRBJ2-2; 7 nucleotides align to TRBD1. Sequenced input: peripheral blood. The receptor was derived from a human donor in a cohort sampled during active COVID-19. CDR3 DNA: TGTGCCAGCAGTTACGACAGGGTACAGGACACCGGGGAGCTGTTTTTT. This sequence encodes CASSYDRVQDTGELFF.